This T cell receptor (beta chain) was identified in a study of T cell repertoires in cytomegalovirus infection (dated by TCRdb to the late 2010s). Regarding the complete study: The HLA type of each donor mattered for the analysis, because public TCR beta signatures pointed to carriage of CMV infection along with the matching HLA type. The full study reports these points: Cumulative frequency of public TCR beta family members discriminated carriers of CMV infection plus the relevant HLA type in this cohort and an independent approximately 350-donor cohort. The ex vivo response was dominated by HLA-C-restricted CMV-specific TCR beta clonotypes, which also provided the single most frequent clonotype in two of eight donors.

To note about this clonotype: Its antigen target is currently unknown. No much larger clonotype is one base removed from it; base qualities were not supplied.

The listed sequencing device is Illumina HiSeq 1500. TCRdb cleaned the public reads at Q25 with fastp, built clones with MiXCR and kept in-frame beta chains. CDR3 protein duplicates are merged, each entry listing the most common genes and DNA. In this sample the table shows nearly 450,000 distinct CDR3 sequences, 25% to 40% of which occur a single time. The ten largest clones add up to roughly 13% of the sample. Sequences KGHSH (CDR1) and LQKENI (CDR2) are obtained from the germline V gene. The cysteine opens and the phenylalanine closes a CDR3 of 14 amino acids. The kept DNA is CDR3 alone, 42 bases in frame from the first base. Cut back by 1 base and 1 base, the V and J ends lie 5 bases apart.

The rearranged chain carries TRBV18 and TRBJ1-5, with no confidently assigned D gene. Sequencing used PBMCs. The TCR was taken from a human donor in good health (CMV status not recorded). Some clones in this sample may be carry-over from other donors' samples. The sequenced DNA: TGTGCCAGCTCACCACAGAAGAGCAATCAGCCCCAGCATTTT. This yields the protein CASSPQKSNQPQHF.